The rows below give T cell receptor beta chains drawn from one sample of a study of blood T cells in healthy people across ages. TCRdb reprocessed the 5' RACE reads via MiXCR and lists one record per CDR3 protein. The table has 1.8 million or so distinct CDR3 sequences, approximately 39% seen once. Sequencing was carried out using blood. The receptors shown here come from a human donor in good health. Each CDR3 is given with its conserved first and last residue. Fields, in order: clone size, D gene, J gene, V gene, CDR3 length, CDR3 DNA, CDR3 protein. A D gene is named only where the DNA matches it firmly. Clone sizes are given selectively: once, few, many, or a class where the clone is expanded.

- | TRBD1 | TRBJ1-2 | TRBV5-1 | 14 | TGCGCCAGCAGCTCGGACAGGGGGCTGGTTGGCTACACCTTC | CASSSDRGLVGYTF
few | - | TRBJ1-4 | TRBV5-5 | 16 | TGTGCCAGCAGCCGATCAGGGGTGTCAACTAATGAAAAACTGTTTTTT | CASSRSGVSTNEKLFF
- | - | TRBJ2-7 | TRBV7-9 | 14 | TGTGCCAGCAGCTTAGAGGGGGGCGGGCGCGAGCAGTACTTC | CASSLEGGGREQYF
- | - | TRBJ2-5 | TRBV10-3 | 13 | TGTGCCATGCCGACAGCCACCCAAGAGACCCAGTACTTC | CAMPTATQETQYF
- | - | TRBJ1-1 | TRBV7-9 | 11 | TGTGCCAGCTTCTTCCCCCCAACAGCTTTCTTT | CASFFPPTAFF
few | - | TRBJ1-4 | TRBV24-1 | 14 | TGTGCCACCAGTGATGATTCCCTTAATGAAAAACTGTTTTTT | CATSDDSLNEKLFF
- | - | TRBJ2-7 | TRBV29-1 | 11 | TGCAGCGTCACGGGGAGCTACGAGCAGTACTTC | CSVTGSYEQYF
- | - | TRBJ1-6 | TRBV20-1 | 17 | TGCAGTGCTAGAGTTTTTACGGCAGGTGCAAATAATTCACCCCTCCACTTT | CSARVFTAGANNSPLHF
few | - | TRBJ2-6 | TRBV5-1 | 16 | TGCGCCAGCAGCCTTCTTCAGCACTCTGGGGCCAACGTCCTGACTTTC | CASSLLQHSGANVLTF
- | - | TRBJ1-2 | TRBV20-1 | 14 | TGCAGTGCTAGAAGAGGACAAGGGGGGTATGGCTACACCTTC | CSARRGQGGYGYTF
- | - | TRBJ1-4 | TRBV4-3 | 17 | TGCGCCAGCAGCCAAGATCACAGGGTGGGATCTAATGAAAAACTGTTTTTT | CASSQDHRVGSNEKLFF
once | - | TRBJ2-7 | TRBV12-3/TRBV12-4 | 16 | TGTACCAGCAGCCCTGGGCAAGGGGCCCACTCCTACGAGCAGTACTTC | CTSSPGQGAHSYEQYF
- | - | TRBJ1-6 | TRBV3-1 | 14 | TGTGCCAGCAGCCAAGAAGGAGTTAATTCACCCCTCCACTTT | CASSQEGVNSPLHF
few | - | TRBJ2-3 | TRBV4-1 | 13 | TGCGCCAGCAGCCAAGAGGCGAGGAGTACGCAGTATTTT | CASSQEARSTQYF
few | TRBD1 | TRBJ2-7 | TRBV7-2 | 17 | TGTGCCAGCAGCCCGCTCCCCGGGACAGTCAGCTCCTACGAGCAGTACTTC | CASSPLPGTVSSYEQYF
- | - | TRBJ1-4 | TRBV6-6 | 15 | TGTGCCAGCAGTTACTCGAGCCCGCTAAATGAAAAACTGTTTTTT | CASSYSSPLNEKLFF
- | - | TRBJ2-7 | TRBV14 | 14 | TGTGCCAGCAGCCAAGTCCTATGGGTCTACGAGCAGTACTTC | CASSQVLWVYEQYF
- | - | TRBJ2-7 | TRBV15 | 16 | TGTGCCTCCAGCAGGGACGTCGGGTCCTCTTCCCTCGAGCAGTACTTC | CASSRDVGSSSLEQYF
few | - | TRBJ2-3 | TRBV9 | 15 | TGTGCCAGCAGCGTGGGCAGGGTAAGGACAGATACGCAGTATTTT | CASSVGRVRTDTQYF
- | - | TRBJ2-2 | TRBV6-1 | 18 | TGTGCCAGCCCTACTAAAGAAAGGGGTCTTTTCGTAGCCGGGGAGCTGTTTTTT | CASPTKERGLFVAGELFF
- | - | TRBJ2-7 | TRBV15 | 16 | TGTGCCACCAGCAGGGGACCGGGCGAGAGCTCCTACGAGCAGTACTTC | CATSRGPGESSYEQYF
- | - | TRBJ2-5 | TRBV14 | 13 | TGTGCCAGCAGCAGTGTCCGGGCGGAGACCCAGTACTTC | CASSSVRAETQYF
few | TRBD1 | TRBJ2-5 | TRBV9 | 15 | TGTGCCAGCAGCCCCTCCGGGACAGGGAAAGGGACCCAGTACTTC | CASSPSGTGKGTQYF
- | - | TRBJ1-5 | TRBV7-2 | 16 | TGTGCCAGCAGCTCCCTCCCCCGGATAATCAATCAGCCCCAGCATTTT | CASSSLPRIINQPQHF
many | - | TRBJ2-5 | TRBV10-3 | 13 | TGTGCCATCAGTGAGTCGCCGCAAGAGACCCAGTACTTC | CAISESPQETQYF
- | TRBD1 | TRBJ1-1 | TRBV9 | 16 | TGTGCCAGCAGCCCAATAAACAGGGGGGGGAACACTGAAGCTTTCTTT | CASSPINRGGNTEAFF
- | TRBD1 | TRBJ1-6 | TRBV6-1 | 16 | TGTGCCAGCAGCCGATATCGGGGACAGGGGCATTCACCCCTCCACTTT | CASSRYRGQGHSPLHF
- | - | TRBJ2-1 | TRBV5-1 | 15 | TGCGCCAGCAGCAAGCTAGGGACTCTATACAATGAGCAGTTCTTC | CASSKLGTLYNEQFF
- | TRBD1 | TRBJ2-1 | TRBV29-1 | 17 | TGCAGCGTTGGGGGGGGACAGGGTAATATGAGGGACAATGAGCAGTTCTTC | CSVGGGQGNMRDNEQFF
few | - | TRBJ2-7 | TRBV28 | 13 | TGTGCCAGCACGGGGCAGGGAATCTACGAGCAGTACTTC | CASTGQGIYEQYF
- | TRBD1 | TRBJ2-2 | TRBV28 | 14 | TGTGCCAGCGGGAGACAGGGAGACACCGGGGAGCTGTTTTTT | CASGRQGDTGELFF
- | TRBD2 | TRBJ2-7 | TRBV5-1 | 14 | TGCGCCAGCAGCTCCCAGGCTAGCGGGGACGAGCAGTACTTC | CASSSQASGDEQYF
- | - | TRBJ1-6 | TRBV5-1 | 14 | TGCGCCAGCAGCTTGTCGGGGACCTATTCACCCCTCCACTTT | CASSLSGTYSPLHF
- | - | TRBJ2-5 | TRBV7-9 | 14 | TGTGCCAGCAGCCCACTACTAAGTAGAGAGACCCAGTACTTC | CASSPLLSRETQYF
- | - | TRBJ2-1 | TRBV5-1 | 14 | TGCGCCAGCAGCCATGACTCTACCCAAGAGACCCAGTTCTTC | CASSHDSTQETQFF
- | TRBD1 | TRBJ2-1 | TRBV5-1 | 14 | TGCGCCAGCAGCACCTGGGACAGCTCCTACGAGCAGTTCTTC | CASSTWDSSYEQFF
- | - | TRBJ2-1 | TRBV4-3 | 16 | TGCGCCAGCAGCCAATTTGACAGGGAGGGTTACAATGAGCAGTTCTTC | CASSQFDREGYNEQFF
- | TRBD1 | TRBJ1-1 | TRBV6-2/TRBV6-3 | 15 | TGTGCCAGCAGTGATTTCGACAGGGGGAACACTGAAGCTTTCTTT | CASSDFDRGNTEAFF
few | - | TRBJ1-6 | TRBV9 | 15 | TGTGCCAGCAGCAAATCGGACAGAGTAGGCTCACCCCTCCACTTT | CASSKSDRVGSPLHF
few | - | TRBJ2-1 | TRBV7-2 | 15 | TGTGCCAGCAGCTTAGTGGGGGGGCAATCCAATGAGCAGTTCTTC | CASSLVGGQSNEQFF
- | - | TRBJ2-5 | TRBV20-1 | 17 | TGCAGTGCTAGAGATCGGGGGATAGAGGCAGGAGAGAAGACCCAGTACTTC | CSARDRGIEAGEKTQYF
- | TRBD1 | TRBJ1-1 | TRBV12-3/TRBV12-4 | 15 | TGTGCCAGCAGTTTAAGACAGGGGCAGAACACTGAAGCTTTCTTT | CASSLRQGQNTEAFF
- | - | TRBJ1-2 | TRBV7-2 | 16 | TGTGCCAGCAGCCCGCAAGGGGGGGGTGAGGGTGGTGGCTACACCTTC | CASSPQGGGEGGGYTF
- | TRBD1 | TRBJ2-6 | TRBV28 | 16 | TGTGCCAGCAGCCCTTACAGGGGGCTCGGGGCCAACGTCCTGACTTTC | CASSPYRGLGANVLTF
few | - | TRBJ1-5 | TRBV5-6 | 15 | TGTGCCAGCAGCTCCGGGACCGCCGATAATCAGCCCCAGCATTTT | CASSSGTADNQPQHF
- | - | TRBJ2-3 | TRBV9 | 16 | TGTGCCAGCAGCGTGGCCCCACGGGGAAGCACAGATGCGCAGTATTTT | CASSVAPRGSTDAQYF
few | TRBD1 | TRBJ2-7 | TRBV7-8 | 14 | TGTGCCAGCGGCGGGACAGGAGTCTCCTACGAGCAGTACTTC | CASGGTGVSYEQYF
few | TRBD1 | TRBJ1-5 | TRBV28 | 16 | TGTGCCAGCAGCCCCGGGGGGACAGGGGACAATCAGCCCCAGCATTTT | CASSPGGTGDNQPQHF
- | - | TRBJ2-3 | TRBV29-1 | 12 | TGCAGCGTTGACAATCCAAAACTTGGGCAGTATTTT | CSVDNPKLGQYF
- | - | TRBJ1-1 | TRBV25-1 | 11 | TGTGCCAGCGTGCAGGGCCCAGAAGCTTTCTTT | CASVQGPEAFF
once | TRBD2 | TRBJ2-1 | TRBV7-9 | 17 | TGTGCCAGCAGCACCGGACTAGCGGGGAGCTCCTACAATGAGCAGTTCTTC | CASSTGLAGSSYNEQFF